This T cell receptor beta chain stems from a study of cytotoxic CD8 clonotypes in ibrutinib-treated CLL (dated by TCRdb to the early 2020s). Broadly, across the study: The cohort included around 15 treatment-naive and about a dozen relapsed/refractory patients; about 17 were IGHV unmutated. Responses were partial in roughly 25 patients and complete in 2; after median about 68 months follow-up, around 14 stayed in remission and about twelve progressed. Response samples were obtained after a median of roughly 13 months of treatment, with a range of about 6 to 40 months. On average, each sample had some 260,000 productive templates and approximately 100,000 productive rearrangements. Longitudinal samples were obtainable from about 30% of the 86 participants in the trial. Cryopreserved peripheral blood mononuclear cells were collected before treatment, at response, and at either disease progression or sustained remission. Every remission and progressive disease sample was obtained while ibrutinib was still being received by the patients.

Inclusive of the bounding cysteine and phenylalanine, the CDR3 is 17 residues long. Only the CDR3 portion is preserved as DNA: 51 bases, with reading frame beginning at the first base. V is pruned by 4 bases and J by 0 bases, leaving 5 bases of the junction without a gene match. Based on the germline V gene (reference sequence), the CDR1 and CDR2 sequences are WNHNN and SYGVQD. Summary of the overall study and its limitations: Baseline clonality exceeded that of age-matched healthy donors and correlated strongly with circulating CD8+ T-cell counts. Lymph node repertoires were not examined, and the timing of sampling was not matched between patients in sustained remission and those whose disease progressed. Public clonotypes were rare and either shrank or stayed stable during treatment, and the rise in clonality at ibrutinib response reflected expansion of private clonotypes. Clonality increased at ibrutinib response, stayed stable in sustained remission, and fell back toward baseline at progression.

A MiSeq instrument was used for deep resolution sequencing, which targeted depths ranging from 1 in 1 million up to 1 in 200,000 T cells, with coverage averaging 10x for each clonotype. TCR beta libraries were generated with the immunoSEQ hsTCRB Kit. As for the authors' bioinformatics: ImmunoSEQ Data Assistant and ImmunoSEQ Analyzer were used for data analysis, and V, D and J genes were assigned according to IMGT definitions. Clonality, which ranges from 0 to 1, was calculated by subtracting the normalized Shannon entropy of productive rearrangement frequencies from one. Public clonotype analysis was restricted to overrepresented clonotypes comprising at least 0.05% of each patient's repertoire. Roughly 13 age-matched healthy donor repertoires from immuneACCESS served as clonality controls. TCRdb stores this immuneACCESS table with in-frame sequences only. Part of the clones is absent; in the studies checked, under half of the shortfall reflects unresolved V genes, and no reason is known for the rest. That table is the source of V, J and clone size, and D and trimming were worked out from the DNA. The sample table lists 250,000 to 350,000 clones, roughly 76% of them with a count of one. The ten largest clonotypes hold about 6% of the sample.

About this clone itself: Its antigen has not been determined. Within one base of it there is no much larger clone, and no base qualities were kept.

The time point label for this specimen denotes: progressive disease on ibrutinib. For TCR beta library preparation, around 1.8 micrograms of genomic DNA were extracted from the cryopreserved PBMCs. Longitudinal blood samples from CLL patients on ibrutinib monotherapy underwent high-throughput TCR beta sequencing. The patients took part in an open-label, single-center phase 2 trial of ibrutinib monotherapy. The starting material was PBMCs, obtained at disease progression, from a patient treated with ibrutinib. This chain joins TRBV10-1 to TRBJ2-6; 8 central bases correspond to TRBD1. This clonotype originated in a human donor with chronic lymphocytic leukemia. The bases read TGCGCCAGCAGTGGGGACAGGTCCCCCTCTGGGGCCAACGTCCTGACTTTC. Translated, it reads CASSGDRSPSGANVLTF.